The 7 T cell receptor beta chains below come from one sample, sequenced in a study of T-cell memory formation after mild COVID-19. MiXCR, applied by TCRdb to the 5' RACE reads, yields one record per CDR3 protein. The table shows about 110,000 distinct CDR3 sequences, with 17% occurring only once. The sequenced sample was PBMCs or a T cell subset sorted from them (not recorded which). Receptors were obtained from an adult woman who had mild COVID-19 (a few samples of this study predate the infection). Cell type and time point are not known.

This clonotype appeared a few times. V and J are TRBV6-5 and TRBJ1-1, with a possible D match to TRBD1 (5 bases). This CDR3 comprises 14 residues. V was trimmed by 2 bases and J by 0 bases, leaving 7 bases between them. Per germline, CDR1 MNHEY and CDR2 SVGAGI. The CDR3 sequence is CASSYDSMNTEAFF. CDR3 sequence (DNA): TGTGCCAGCAGTTACGACAGCATGAACACTGAAGCTTTCTTT.

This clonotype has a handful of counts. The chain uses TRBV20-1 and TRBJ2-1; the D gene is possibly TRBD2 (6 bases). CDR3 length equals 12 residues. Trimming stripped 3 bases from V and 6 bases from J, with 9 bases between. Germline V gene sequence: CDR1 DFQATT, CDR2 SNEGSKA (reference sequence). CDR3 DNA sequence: TGCAGTGCTAGGGGACTCGGCAATGAGCAGTTCTTC. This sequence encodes CSARGLGNEQFF.

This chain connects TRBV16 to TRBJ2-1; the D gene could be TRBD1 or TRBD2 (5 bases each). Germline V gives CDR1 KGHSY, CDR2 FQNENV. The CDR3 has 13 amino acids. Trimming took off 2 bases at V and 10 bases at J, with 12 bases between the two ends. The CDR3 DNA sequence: TGTGCCAGCAGCCAACCACTAGGGGAGGAGCAGTTCTTC. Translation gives CASSQPLGEEQFF. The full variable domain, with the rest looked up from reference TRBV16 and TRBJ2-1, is GEEVAQTPKHLVRGEGQKAKLYCAPIKGHSYVFWYQQVLKNEFKFLISFQNENVFDETGMPKERFSAKCLPNSPCSLEIQATKLEDSAVYFCASSQPLGEEQFFGPGTRLTVL.

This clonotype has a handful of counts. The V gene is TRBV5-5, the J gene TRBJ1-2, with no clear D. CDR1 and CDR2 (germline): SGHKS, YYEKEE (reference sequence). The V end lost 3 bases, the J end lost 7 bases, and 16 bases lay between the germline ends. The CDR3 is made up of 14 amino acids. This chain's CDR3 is CASSSLDHGGGYTF. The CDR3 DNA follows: TGTGCCAGCAGCTCCCTCGATCACGGTGGTGGCTACACCTTC.

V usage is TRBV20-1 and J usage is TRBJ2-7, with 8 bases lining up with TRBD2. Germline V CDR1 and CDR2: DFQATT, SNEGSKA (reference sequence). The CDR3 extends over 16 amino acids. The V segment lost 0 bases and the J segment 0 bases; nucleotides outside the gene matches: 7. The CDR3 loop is CSARDSVAGTSYEQYF. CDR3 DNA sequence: TGCAGTGCTAGAGATTCGGTAGCGGGGACCTCCTACGAGCAGTACTTC.

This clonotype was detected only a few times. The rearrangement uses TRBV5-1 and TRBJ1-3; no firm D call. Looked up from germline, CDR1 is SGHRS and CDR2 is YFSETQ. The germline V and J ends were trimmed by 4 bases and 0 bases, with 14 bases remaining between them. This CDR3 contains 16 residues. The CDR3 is CASSPETRSSGNTIYF. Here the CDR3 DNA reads TGCGCCAGCAGCCCGGAGACAAGGAGCTCTGGAAACACCATATATTTT.

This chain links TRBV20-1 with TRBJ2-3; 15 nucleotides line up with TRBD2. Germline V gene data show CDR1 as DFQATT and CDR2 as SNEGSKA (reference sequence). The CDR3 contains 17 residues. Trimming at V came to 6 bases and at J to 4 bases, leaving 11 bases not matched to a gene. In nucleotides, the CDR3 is TGCAGTGCCGCCATCTCCGGACTAGCGGGAGGGGCAGATACGCAGTATTTT. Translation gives CSAAISGLAGGADTQYF.